What follows are 11 T cell receptor beta chains derived from one specimen sequenced in a study of sequential checkpoint blockade in melanoma. TCRdb's table, derived via immunoSEQ multiplex PCR, lists solely in-frame clones and lacks some. The table lists roughly 21,000 clones, 27% of them singletons, with roughly 7% in the top ten. The treatment here: randomized to nivolumab then ipilimumab (arm A) or the reverse (arm B). This specimen consisted of tumor tissue (inferred from file names), obtained from a patient given nivolumab and ipilimumab in sequence. These receptors were taken from a human donor with melanoma.

This clone has ten or more counts. V usage is TRBV7-6 and J usage is TRBJ2-7; a weak D match, TRBD1 (6 bases). This CDR3 contains 18 residues. Trimming left V 4 bases short and J 2 bases short, with 24 bases between. Germline CDR1 and CDR2: SGHVS and FNYEAQ. The CDR3 DNA is TGTGCCAGCAGCTCAGATACCGGGACACTCTCGGAAGCCTACGAGCAGTACTTC. Residues: CASSSDTGTLSEAYEQYF.

This clone came up a few times. The germline gene is not matched at one end of the junction; a read error may be the cause. The chain uses TRBV6-7 and TRBJ1-1; 7 bases are shared with TRBD1. TRBV6-7 is designated an ORF whose function remains uncertain. CDR3 length equals 11 residues. The CDR3 spells CAGRGVREAFF. The CDR3 DNA is TGTGCCGGCAGGGGGGTAAGGGAAGCTTTCTTT.

The rearrangement joins TRBV1 to TRBJ2-1; the table gives TRBD2 as D, unverified against the DNA. TRBV1 is a listed pseudogene. The CDR3 spans 14 residues. CDR3 residues: CASSQDEVYNEQFF. In DNA form, the CDR3 reads TGCGCCAGCAGCCAAGATGAGGTTTACAATGAGCAGTTCTTC.

This CDR3 reads CASSPASYSGDTQYF. As DNA, the CDR3 is TGCGCCAGCAGCCCAGCTAGTTATAGTGGAGATACGCAGTATTTT. The J gene is TRBJ2-3, the V gene TRBV5-1, with D unclear. Per the germline V gene, CDR1 is SGHRS and CDR2 is YFSETQ. CDR3 size: 15 residues. The germline V and J ends were trimmed by 4 bases and 5 bases, with 17 bases remaining between them.

This clone was seen more than once but under ten times. The rearrangement joins TRBV11-3 to TRBJ1-6; TRBD1 matches 9 bases. CDR1 is SGHNT, CDR2 YENEEA, per germline. The V gene end was trimmed by 3 bases and the J gene end by 7 bases; junction bases not matched to a gene: 4. This CDR3 has 15 residues. This chain's CDR3 is CASSLETGGNSPLHF. As DNA, the CDR3 is TGTGCCAGCAGCTTGGAGACAGGGGGGAATTCACCCCTCCACTTT.

This clone was seen a handful of times. This chain connects TRBV10-3 to TRBJ1-2; the D is unclear. Germline-derived CDR1 and CDR2 are ENHRY and SYGVKD. The V end was cut by 3 bases, the J end by 8 bases, with 13 bases between. This CDR3 has 13 amino acids. The CDR3 is CAISDRRQEGYTF. In DNA form, the CDR3 reads TGTGCCATCAGTGATCGAAGGCAAGAAGGCTACACCTTC.

V gene TRBV18 combines with J gene TRBJ2-1, with D hard to call. The CDR3 totals 15 residues. Deletions cut 2 bases from V and 4 bases from J, with 12 bases between. The germline CDR1 and CDR2 sequences are KGHSH and LQKENI. The CDR3 sequence: CASSPRATLYNEQFF. Here the CDR3 DNA reads TGTGCCAGCTCACCAAGGGCAACCCTATACAATGAGCAGTTCTTC.

The gene calls are TRBV6-8 and TRBJ2-7; TRBD1 aligns across 7 bases. Per germline, CDR1 MNHGY and CDR2 SAAAGT. The CDR3 loop spans 15 amino acids. J gave up 7 bases and V 7 bases, and 16 bases lay outside the gene matches. In DNA form, the CDR3 reads TGTGCCAGCAAGTGGGGGACAGCCCGCCCGGGAGAGCAGTACTTC. Amino acid sequence: CASKWGTARPGEQYF.

The sample holds a few counts of this clone. This chain joins TRBV19 and TRBJ2-3; D may be TRBD2 (6 bases). V lost 5 bases to trimming and J lost 0 bases, with 15 bases between them. The V gene's germline CDR1 is LNHDA and CDR2 SQIVND (reference sequence). This CDR3 contains 16 residues. CDR3 amino acids: CASSPGLKRSTDTQYF. The CDR3, as DNA: TGTGCCAGTAGTCCCGGACTAAAAAGGAGCACAGATACGCAGTATTTT.

This sequence joins TRBV5-1 and TRBJ1-1; maybe TRBD1 (6 bases). Trimming stripped 4 bases from V and 5 bases from J, with 15 bases between. CDR3 size: 14 residues. Germline CDR1 and CDR2: SGHRS and YFSETQ. As DNA, the CDR3 is TGCGCCAGCAGCCCTCCCGGTCAGGGGACTGAAGCTTTCTTT. Translated, it gives CASSPPGQGTEAFF.

V gene TRBV7-6 combines with J gene TRBJ1-1; possibly TRBD1 for D (5 bases). The length of the CDR3 is 15 residues. Trimming removed 5 bases from V and 1 base from J, with 14 bases in between. Germline CDR1 SGHVS, CDR2 FNYEAQ. The CDR3 is CASSPQAQGNTEAFF. CDR3 sequence (DNA): TGTGCCAGCAGCCCGCAGGCGCAGGGGAACACTGAAGCTTTCTTT.